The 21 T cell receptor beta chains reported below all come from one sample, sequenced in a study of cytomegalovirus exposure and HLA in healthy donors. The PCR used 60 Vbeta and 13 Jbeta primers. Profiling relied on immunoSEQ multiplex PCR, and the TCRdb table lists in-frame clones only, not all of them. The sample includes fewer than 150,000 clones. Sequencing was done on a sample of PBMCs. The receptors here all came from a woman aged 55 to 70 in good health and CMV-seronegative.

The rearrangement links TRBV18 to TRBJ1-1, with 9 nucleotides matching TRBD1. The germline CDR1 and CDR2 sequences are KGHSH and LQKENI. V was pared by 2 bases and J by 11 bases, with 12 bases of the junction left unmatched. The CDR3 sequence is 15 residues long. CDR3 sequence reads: CASSPKSGQGGSAFF. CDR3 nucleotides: TGTGCCAGCTCACCAAAGTCGGGACAGGGCGGCTCGGCTTTCTTT.

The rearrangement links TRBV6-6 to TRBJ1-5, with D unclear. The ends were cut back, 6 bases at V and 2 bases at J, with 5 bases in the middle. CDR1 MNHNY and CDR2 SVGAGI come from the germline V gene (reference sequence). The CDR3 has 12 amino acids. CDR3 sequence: CASSPGNQPQHF. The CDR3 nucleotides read TGTGCCAGCAGCCCTGGCAATCAGCCCCAGCATTTT.

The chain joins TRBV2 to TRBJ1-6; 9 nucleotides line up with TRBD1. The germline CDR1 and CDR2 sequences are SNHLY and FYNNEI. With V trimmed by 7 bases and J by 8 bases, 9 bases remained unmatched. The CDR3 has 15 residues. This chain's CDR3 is CASIQGASNHSPLHF. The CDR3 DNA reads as TGTGCCAGCATACAGGGGGCCTCTAATCATTCACCCCTCCACTTT.

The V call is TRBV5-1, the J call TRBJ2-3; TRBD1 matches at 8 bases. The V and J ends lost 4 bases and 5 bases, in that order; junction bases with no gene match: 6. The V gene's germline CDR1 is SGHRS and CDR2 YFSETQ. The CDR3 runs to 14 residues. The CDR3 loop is CASSIGQGEDTQYF. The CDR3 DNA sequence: TGCGCCAGCAGCATAGGACAGGGAGAAGATACGCAGTATTTT.

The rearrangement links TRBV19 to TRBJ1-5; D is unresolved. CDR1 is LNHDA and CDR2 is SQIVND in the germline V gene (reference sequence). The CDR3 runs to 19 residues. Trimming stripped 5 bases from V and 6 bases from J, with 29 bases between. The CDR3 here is CASSLPVGWGSAGGQPQHF. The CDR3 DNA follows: TGTGCCAGTAGTCTCCCGGTCGGGTGGGGATCGGCGGGCGGTCAGCCCCAGCATTTT.

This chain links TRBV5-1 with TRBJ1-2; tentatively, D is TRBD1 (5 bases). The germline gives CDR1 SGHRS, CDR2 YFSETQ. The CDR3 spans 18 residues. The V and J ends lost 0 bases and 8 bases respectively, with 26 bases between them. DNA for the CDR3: TGCGCCAGCAGCTTGGTCGCGAGTTCAGGGTCTACGGCAAAGGGCTACACCTTC. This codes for CASSLVASSGSTAKGYTF. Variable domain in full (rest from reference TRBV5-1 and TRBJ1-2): KAGVTQTPRYLIKTRGQQVTLSCSPISGHRSVSWYQQTPGQGLQFLFEYFSETQRNKGNFPGRFSGRQFSNSRSEMNVSTLELGDSALYLCASSLVASSGSTAKGYTFGSGTRLTVV.

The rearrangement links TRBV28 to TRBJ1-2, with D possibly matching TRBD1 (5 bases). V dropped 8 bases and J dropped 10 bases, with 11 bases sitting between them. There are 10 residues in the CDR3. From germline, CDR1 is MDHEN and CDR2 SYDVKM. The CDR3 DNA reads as TGTGCCAGCTGGCGGGGGAACTACACCTTC. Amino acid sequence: CASWRGNYTF.

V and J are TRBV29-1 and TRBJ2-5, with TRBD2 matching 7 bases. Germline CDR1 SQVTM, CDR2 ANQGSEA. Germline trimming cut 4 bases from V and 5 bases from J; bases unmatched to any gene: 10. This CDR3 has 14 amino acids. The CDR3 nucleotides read TGCAGCGTTGCCGCGGGAGCTGGTGTCGAGACCCAGTACTTC. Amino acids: CSVAAGAGVETQYF.

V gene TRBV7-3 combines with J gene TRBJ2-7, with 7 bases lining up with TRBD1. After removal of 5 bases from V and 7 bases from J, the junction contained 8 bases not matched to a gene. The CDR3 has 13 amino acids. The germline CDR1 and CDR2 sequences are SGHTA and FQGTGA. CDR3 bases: TGTGCCAGCAGCAAAGAGGGGGCTAGGGAGCAGTACTTC. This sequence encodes CASSKEGAREQYF.

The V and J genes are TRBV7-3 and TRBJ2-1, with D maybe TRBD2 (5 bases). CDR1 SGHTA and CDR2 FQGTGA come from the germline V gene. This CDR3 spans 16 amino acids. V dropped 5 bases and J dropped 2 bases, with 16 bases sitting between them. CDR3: CASSHIASVPYNEQFF. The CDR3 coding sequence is TGTGCCAGCAGCCACATAGCGTCGGTCCCCTACAATGAGCAGTTCTTC.

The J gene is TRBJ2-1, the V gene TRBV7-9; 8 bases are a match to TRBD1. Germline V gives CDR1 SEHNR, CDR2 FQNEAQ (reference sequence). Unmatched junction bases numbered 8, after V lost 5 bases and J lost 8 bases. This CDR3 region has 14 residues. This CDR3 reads CASSEFQGADEQFF. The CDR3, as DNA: TGTGCCAGCAGCGAGTTCCAGGGGGCGGATGAGCAGTTCTTC.

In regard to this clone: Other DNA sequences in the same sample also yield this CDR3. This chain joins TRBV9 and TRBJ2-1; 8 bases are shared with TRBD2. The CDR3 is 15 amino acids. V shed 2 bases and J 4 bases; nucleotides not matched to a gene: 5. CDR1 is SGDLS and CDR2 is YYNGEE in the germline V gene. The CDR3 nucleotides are TGTGCCAGCAGCGTGGCGGCGGGAGGATACAATGAGCAGTTCTTC. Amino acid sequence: CASSVAAGGYNEQFF.

CDR3 coding DNA: TGTGCCAGCAGTACAGGGTCCTCTAACTATGGCTACACCTTC. Protein product: CASSTGSSNYGYTF. V and J are TRBV5-4 and TRBJ1-2, with D possibly TRBD1 on 6 matching bases. The germline CDR1 and CDR2 sequences are SGHNT and YYREEE (reference sequence). V lost 5 bases and J lost 0, with 11 bases in between. This CDR3 comprises 14 residues.

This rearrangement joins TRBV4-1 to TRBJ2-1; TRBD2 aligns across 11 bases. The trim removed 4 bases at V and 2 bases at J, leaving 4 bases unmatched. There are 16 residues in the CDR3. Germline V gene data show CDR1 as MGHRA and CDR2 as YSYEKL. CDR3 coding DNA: TGCGCCAGCAGCCGTACTAGCGGGGGTACCTACAATGAGCAGTTCTTC. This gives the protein CASSRTSGGTYNEQFF.

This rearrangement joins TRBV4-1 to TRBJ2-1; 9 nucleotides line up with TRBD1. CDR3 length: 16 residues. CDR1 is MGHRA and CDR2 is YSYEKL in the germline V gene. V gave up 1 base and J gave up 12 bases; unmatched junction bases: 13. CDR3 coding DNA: TGCGCCAGCAGCCAAGGTACAGGGGGCGGTCGGATCGGGCAGTTCTTC. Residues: CASSQGTGGGRIGQFF.

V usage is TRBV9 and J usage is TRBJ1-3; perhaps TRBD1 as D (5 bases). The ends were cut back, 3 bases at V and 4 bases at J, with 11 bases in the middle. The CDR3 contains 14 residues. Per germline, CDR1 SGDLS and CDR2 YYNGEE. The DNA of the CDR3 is TGTGCCAGCAGCGCAGGGCAGAGGGGAAACACCATATATTTT. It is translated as CASSAGQRGNTIYF. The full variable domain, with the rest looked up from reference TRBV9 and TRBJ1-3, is DSGVTQTPKHLITATGQRVTLRCSPRSGDLSVYWYQQSLDQGLQFLIQYYNGEERAKGNILERFSAQQFPDLHSELNLSSLELGDSALYFCASSAGQRGNTIYFGEGSWLTVV.

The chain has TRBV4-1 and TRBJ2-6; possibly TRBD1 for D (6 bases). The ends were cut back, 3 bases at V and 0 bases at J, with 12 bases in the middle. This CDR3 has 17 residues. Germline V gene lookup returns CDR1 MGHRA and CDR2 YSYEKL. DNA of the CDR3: TGCGCCAGCAGCCAGACAGGTTTCCACTCTGGGGCCAACGTCCTGACTTTC. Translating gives CASSQTGFHSGANVLTF.

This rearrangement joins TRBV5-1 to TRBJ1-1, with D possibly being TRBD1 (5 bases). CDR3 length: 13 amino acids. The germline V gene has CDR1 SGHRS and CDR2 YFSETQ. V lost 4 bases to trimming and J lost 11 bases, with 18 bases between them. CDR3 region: CASSGLTAPRAFF. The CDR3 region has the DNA TGCGCCAGCAGCGGTTTGACAGCGCCGAGGGCTTTCTTT.

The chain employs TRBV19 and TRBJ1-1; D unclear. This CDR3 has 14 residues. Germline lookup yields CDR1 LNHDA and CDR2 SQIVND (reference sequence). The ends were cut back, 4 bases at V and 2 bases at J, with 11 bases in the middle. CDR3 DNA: TGTGCCAGTAGTAGGGAGGTTCCCAACACTGAAGCTTTCTTT. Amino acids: CASSREVPNTEAFF.

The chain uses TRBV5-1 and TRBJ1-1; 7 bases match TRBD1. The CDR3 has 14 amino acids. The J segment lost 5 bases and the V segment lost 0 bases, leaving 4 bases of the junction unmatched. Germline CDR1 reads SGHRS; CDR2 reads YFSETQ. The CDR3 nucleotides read TGCGCCAGCAGCTTGGGAGGGGGCCGGACTGAAGCTTTCTTT. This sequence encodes CASSLGGGRTEAFF.

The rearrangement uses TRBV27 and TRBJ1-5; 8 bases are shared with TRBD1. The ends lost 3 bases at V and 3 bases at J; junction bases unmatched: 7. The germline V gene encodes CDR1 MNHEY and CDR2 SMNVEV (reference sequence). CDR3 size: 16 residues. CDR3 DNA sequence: TGTGCCAGCAGTTTTTCTCCAGGGGGCGACAATCAGCCCCAGCATTTT. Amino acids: CASSFSPGGDNQPQHF.